These 19 T cell receptor beta chains came from one sample sequenced in a study of human T cells and chemical hapten exposure. Described time point: pre-sensitization, week 0. Treatment of the sample: therapeutic diphenylcyclopropenone sensitization with weekly scalp DPC. Each CDR3 protein gets one entry after TCRdb re-called the RACE reads with MiXCR. The sample lists about 250,000 distinct CDR3 sequences; around 7.3% were seen once. Sequences were derived from whole blood, sampled in connection with sensitization to the hapten diphenylcyclopropenone (DPC). These TCRs come from a man younger than 35 with alopecia areata. Some clones in this sample may be carry-over from other donors' samples.

The V gene is TRBV4-3, the J gene TRBJ1-2, with D perhaps TRBD1 (5 bases). The germline CDR1 and CDR2 sequences are LGHNA and YSLEER. The CDR3 is 16 residues long. V dropped 2 bases and J dropped 4 bases, with 17 bases sitting between them. Here the CDR3 DNA reads TGCGCCAGCAGCCAATTTACGACAGCCGTGGGCTATGGCTACACCTTC. Protein sequence: CASSQFTTAVGYGYTF.

There are a few counts of this clonotype. This chain joins TRBV12-3 or TRBV12-4 and TRBJ1-1; the match to TRBD1 covers 8 bases. Trimming removed 6 bases from V and 2 bases from J; junction bases left unmatched: 8. The CDR3 extends over 15 amino acids. CDR3 DNA sequence: TGTGCCAGCAGCCCCCGGACAGGGCCTAACACTGAAGCTTTCTTT. This translates into CASSPRTGPNTEAFF.

In its sample, this clonotype was seen a few times. J is TRBJ2-6 and V is TRBV5-1; no definite D call. V was pared by 5 bases and J by 4 bases, with 13 bases between. The CDR3 length is 15 residues. Germline V CDR1 and CDR2: SGHRS, YFSETQ. The CDR3 reads CASRINLAGANVLTF. In DNA, the CDR3 is TGCGCCAGCAGGATTAACTTGGCGGGGGCCAACGTCCTGACTTTC.

In this sample, this clonotype turned up many times. The chain joins TRBV12-3 or TRBV12-4 to TRBJ1-1; 8 nucleotides align to TRBD1. Unmatched junction bases numbered 4, after V lost 3 bases and J lost 4 bases. The CDR3 covers 14 residues. CDR3 amino acids: CASSFLRGLTEAFF. DNA of the CDR3: TGTGCCAGCAGTTTTCTCAGGGGGCTCACTGAAGCTTTCTTT.

The chain links TRBV7-7 to TRBJ2-5; 10 positions match TRBD2. This CDR3 has 14 residues. Trimming took 6 bases from V and 5 from J; bases not matched to a gene: 6. Germline V CDR1 and CDR2: SSHAT, FNYEAQ (reference sequence). Here the CDR3 reads CASSLSGGSETQYF. CDR3 in DNA: TGTGCCAGCAGTCTTAGCGGGGGGTCCGAGACCCAGTACTTC.

The rearrangement joins TRBV6-5 to TRBJ2-7; a possible D gene is TRBD1 (8 bases). The V end lost 5 bases, the J end lost 5 bases, and 16 bases lay between the germline ends. The germline V gene has CDR1 MNHEY and CDR2 SVGAGI. There are 14 residues in the CDR3. CDR3 nucleotide sequence: TGTGCCAGCAGTGATAGACAGGGGAGGGACGAGCAGTACTTC. Translation gives CASSDRQGRDEQYF.

The chain recombines TRBV4-1 with TRBJ1-1, with a weak D call TRBD1 (5 bases). CDR3 length: 15 amino acids. Looked up from germline, CDR1 is MGHRA and CDR2 is YSYEKL. The germline V and J ends were trimmed by 0 bases and 0 bases, with 8 bases remaining between them. The CDR3 region has the DNA TGCGCCAGCAGCCAAGAACGGGGGGTGAACACTGAAGCTTTCTTT. This codes for CASSQERGVNTEAFF.

The chain has TRBV12-3 or TRBV12-4 and TRBJ2-1, with TRBD2 matching 10 bases. Trimming removed 3 bases from V and 6 bases from J; junction bases left unmatched: 2. This CDR3 is built from 14 residues. The CDR3 loop is CASSFRTSGNEQFF. CDR3 DNA sequence: TGTGCCAGCAGTTTTCGGACTAGCGGCAATGAGCAGTTCTTC.

The chain employs TRBV5-5 and TRBJ1-5; maybe TRBD1 (5 bases). Trimming cost V 5 bases and J 4 bases, with 10 bases left between them. This CDR3 has 13 residues. Germline CDR1 SGHKS, CDR2 YYEKEE (reference sequence). The CDR3 protein is CASSRDFNQPQHF. Written as DNA, the CDR3 is TGTGCCAGCAGTCGGGACTTTAATCAGCCCCAGCATTTT.

This clonotype was counted only a few times. This chain joins TRBV6-1 and TRBJ2-7, with D perhaps matching TRBD1 (7 bases). CDR1 and CDR2 (germline): MNHNS, SASEGT. The CDR3 runs 14 residues. The V gene lost 7 bases and the J gene lost 1 base, with 14 bases spanning the gap. The CDR3 loop is CASTRGTASYEQYF. DNA for the CDR3: TGTGCCAGCACCCGCGGGACAGCATCCTACGAGCAGTACTTC.

The V and J genes are TRBV27 and TRBJ2-6; D not certain. V lost 4 bases to trimming and J lost 1 base, with 8 bases between them. This CDR3 has 15 residues. Per the germline V gene, CDR1 is MNHEY and CDR2 is SMNVEV (reference sequence). CDR3 nucleotides: TGTGCCAGCAGTTCGGACGGGTCTGGGGCCAACGTCCTGACTTTC. It codes for CASSSDGSGANVLTF.

This clonotype was seen only a few times. This chain uses TRBV2 with TRBJ2-7; 9 nucleotides match TRBD1. The V gene's germline CDR1 is SNHLY and CDR2 FYNNEI. Losses at the gene ends were 8 bases for V and 6 bases for J; bases not matched to a gene: 8. The CDR3 spans 13 residues. CDR3 DNA sequence: TGTGCCAGCGAGGGGACAGGGCCGGCCGAGCAGTACTTC. Translation: CASEGTGPAEQYF.

The V gene is TRBV29-1, the J gene TRBJ1-2, with 7 bases identical to TRBD1. CDR3 length: 12 amino acids. Germline CDR1 SQVTM, CDR2 ANQGSEA. The junction had 2 bases not matched to a gene; V was cut back by 0 bases and J by 7 bases. In DNA form, the CDR3 reads TGCAGCGTTGAAGAGAACAGGGGTGGCTACACCTTC. Translated: CSVEENRGGYTF.

This clonotype was picked up many times. The chain carries TRBV7-9 and TRBJ1-1, with D unresolved. CDR3 length equals 14 residues. CDR1 and CDR2 (germline): SEHNR, FQNEAQ (reference sequence). V gave up 8 bases and J gave up 6 bases, with 19 bases separating them. CDR3 sequence (DNA): TGTGCCAGCTTCCCGAAAATGGAAACGGCTGAAGCTTTCTTT. Translating it yields CASFPKMETAEAFF.

CDR3 coding DNA: TGTGCCAGCTCATTTGCCGGGACAGGCTACAATGAGCAGTTCTTC. Its translation is CASSFAGTGYNEQFF. The V gene is TRBV18, the J gene TRBJ2-1; 8 bases are a match to TRBD1. Germline loops: CDR1 KGHSH, CDR2 LQKENI. V trimming: 5 bases; J trimming: 3 bases; junction bases outside the gene matches: 6. The CDR3 runs to 15 residues. Supplemented by reference TRBV18 and TRBJ2-1, the full variable domain reads NAGVMQNPRHLVRRRGQEARLRCSPMKGHSHVYWYRQLPEEGLKFMVYLQKENIIDESGMPKERFSAEFPKEGPSILRIQQVVRGDSAAYFCASSFAGTGYNEQFFGPGTRLTVL.

This chain uses TRBV24-1 with TRBJ2-7; no clear D. Looked up from germline, CDR1 is KGHDR and CDR2 is SFDVKD. V lost 3 bases, J lost 6 bases, and 11 bases lay in between. The length of the CDR3 is 13 residues. CDR3 sequence: CATSDTPFGEQYV. The CDR3 DNA reads as TGTGCCACCAGTGATACCCCTTTCGGCGAGCAGTACGTC.

This clonotype has a count of ten or more. This rearrangement joins TRBV10-3 to TRBJ1-1; no firm D call. Germline CDR1 reads ENHRY; CDR2 reads SYGVKD. The CDR3 consists of 13 residues. V dropped 0 bases and J dropped 1 base, with 3 bases sitting between them. The CDR3 is CAISESGNTEAFF. The CDR3, as DNA: TGTGCCATCAGTGAGTCTGGGAACACTGAAGCTTTCTTT.

A few counts support this clonotype. The rearrangement joins TRBV3-1 to TRBJ2-7; possibly TRBD1 or TRBD2 for D (6 bases each). The V end was cut by 3 bases, the J end by 6 bases, with 18 bases between. Germline V gene sequence: CDR1 LGHDT, CDR2 YNNKEL (reference sequence). The CDR3 loop spans 15 amino acids. CDR3 DNA: TGTGCCAGCAGCCACCGTCGGAGGGAAGGGGGCGAGCAGTACTTC. As protein: CASSHRRREGGEQYF.

The chain uses TRBV28 and TRBJ1-5; TRBD1 is a possible D gene (5 bases). This CDR3 spans 14 amino acids. Germline assignment: CDR1 MDHEN and CDR2 SYDVKM. V was pared by 7 bases and J by 4 bases, with 14 bases between. The CDR3 sequence: CASTLHRGNQPQHF. The CDR3 coding sequence is TGTGCCAGCACCCTCCACCGGGGGAATCAGCCCCAGCATTTT.